These 13 T cell receptor beta chains originate from one sample sequenced in a study of blood T cell repertoires in COVID-19. The protocol was immunoSEQ multiplex PCR, while the TCRdb copy is restricted to in-frame clones and leaves out a portion. The sample has 100,000 to 150,000 clones, roughly 91% seen once. Sequencing used peripheral blood. The origin of the receptors is a man aged 60 to 75 with COVID-19, enrolled during active disease.

J is TRBJ1-1 and V is TRBV7-2; D is ambiguous. Trimming left V 1 base short and J 9 bases short, with 6 bases between. This CDR3 has 11 amino acids. Germline loops: CDR1 SGHTA, CDR2 FQGNSA. The CDR3 DNA reads TGTGCCAGCAGCTTAGTCAGGAAAGCTTTCTTT. Protein sequence: CASSLVRKAFF. Together with reference TRBV7-2 and TRBJ1-1, the CDR3 gives the full variable domain: GAGVSQSPSNKVTEKGKDVELRCDPISGHTALYWYRQSLGQGLEFLIYFQGNSAPDKSGLPSDRFSAERTGGSVSTLTIQRTQQEDSAVYLCASSLVRKAFFGQGTRLTVV.

The chain combines TRBV7-8 with TRBJ2-3; 9 nucleotides agree with TRBD2. Germline CDR1 is SGHVS and CDR2 is FQNEAQ. CDR3 size: 16 residues. The trim removed 0 bases at V and 6 bases at J, leaving 7 bases unmatched. In DNA form, the CDR3 reads TGTGCCAGCAGCTTAGCTAGGCGGGGGGGCCTGGATACGCAGTATTTT. This gives the protein CASSLARRGGLDTQYF.

The genes are TRBV3-1 (or the pseudogene TRBV3-2) and TRBJ1-1; TRBD1 agrees at 7 bases. CDR1 and CDR2 from the germline V gene are LGHDT and YNNKEL (reference sequence). The CDR3 spans 14 residues. Trimming at V came to 5 bases and at J to 10 bases, leaving 13 bases not matched to a gene. CDR3 loop: CASSRQGGVTGAFF. As DNA, the CDR3 is TGTGCCAGCAGCAGACAAGGGGGCGTCACGGGAGCTTTCTTT.

The gene calls are TRBV6-5 and TRBJ1-1; D unresolved. V was clipped by 2 bases and J by 0 bases, with 7 bases between them. Germline V gene sequence: CDR1 MNHEY, CDR2 SVGAGI. CDR3 length: 14 residues. The CDR3, as DNA: TGTGCCAGCAGTTACGACACGTTGAACACTGAAGCTTTCTTT. Amino acid sequence: CASSYDTLNTEAFF.

The chain combines TRBV11-2 with TRBJ2-2; D perhaps matches TRBD1 (5 bases). The CDR3 covers 14 residues. Trimming removed 2 bases at V and 5 bases at J, with 9 bases between. CDR1 SGHAT and CDR2 FQNNGV come from the germline V gene. The CDR3 here is CASSLNRRTGELFF. CDR3 nucleotides: TGTGCCAGCAGCTTAAACAGGCGGACCGGGGAGCTGTTTTTT.

This clone was detected once. The CDR3, as DNA: TGTGCCAGCAGCCAAGGGAGCGGGTCCTCCTACGAGCAGTACTTC. Protein: CASSQGSGSSYEQYF. The chain uses TRBV3-1 (or the pseudogene TRBV3-2) and TRBJ2-7; tentative D call: TRBD2 (6 bases). Looked up from germline, CDR1 is LGHDT and CDR2 is YNNKEL (reference sequence). Trimming left V 1 base short and J 0 bases short, with 10 bases between. CDR3 size: 15 residues.

The chain is built from TRBV30 and TRBJ1-2; no clear D. V lost 2 bases and J 1 base, leaving 14 bases between the germline ends. This CDR3 comprises 15 residues. CDR1 is GTSNPN, CDR2 SVGIG, per germline (reference sequence). The CDR3 here is CAWSILNSLNYGYTF. CDR3 DNA sequence: TGTGCCTGGAGTATCTTAAACAGTCTTAACTATGGCTACACCTTC.

This chain links TRBV10-3 with TRBJ1-1; the D gene is possibly TRBD1 (5 bases). CDR3 length: 15 residues. From germline, CDR1 is ENHRY and CDR2 SYGVKD. V lost 2 bases and J lost 1, with 11 bases in between. CDR3: CAISETGHTNTEAFF. The DNA for the CDR3 is TGTGCCATCAGTGAGACCGGACACACGAACACTGAAGCTTTCTTT.

This chain joins TRBV7-9 and TRBJ2-3; D possibly corresponds to TRBD1 (5 bases). V lost 10 bases and J lost 6, with 14 bases in between. The CDR3 sequence is 12 residues long. Germline CDR1 is SEHNR and CDR2 is FQNEAQ (reference sequence). Here the CDR3 reads CATRSPGDTQYF. The CDR3, as DNA: TGTGCCACCAGGAGCCCAGGGGATACGCAGTATTTT.

The rearrangement joins TRBV11-2 to TRBJ1-1; possibly TRBD1 for D (5 bases). This CDR3 is 14 amino acids long. CDR1 and CDR2 (germline): SGHAT, FQNNGV. Trimming cost V 5 bases and J 1 base, with 11 bases left between them. DNA of the CDR3: TGTGCCAGCAGCCAGGGCTGGTCGAACACTGAAGCTTTCTTT. Translated: CASSQGWSNTEAFF.

V usage is TRBV5-1 and J usage is TRBJ2-5; no clear D. Germline CDR1 is SGHRS and CDR2 is YFSETQ. Between the trimmed V and J ends, which lost 2 bases and 2 bases, there was a span of 7 bases. The CDR3 has 13 residues. The CDR3 here is CASSFGSQETQYF. The CDR3 DNA reads as TGCGCCAGCAGCTTTGGCTCTCAAGAGACCCAGTACTTC. Complete variable domain (other parts from reference TRBV5-1 and TRBJ2-5): KAGVTQTPRYLIKTRGQQVTLSCSPISGHRSVSWYQQTPGQGLQFLFEYFSETQRNKGNFPGRFSGRQFSNSRSEMNVSTLELGDSALYLCASSFGSQETQYFGPGTRLLVL.

The chain couples TRBV5-6 to TRBJ1-1; TRBD1 aligns across 10 bases. Trimming at V came to 4 bases and at J to 4 bases, leaving 4 bases not matched to a gene. CDR1 and CDR2 (germline): SGHDT, YYEEEE. This CDR3 spans 14 amino acids. CDR3 sequence reads: CASSPGQGSTEAFF. The CDR3 DNA is TGTGCCAGCAGCCCGGGACAGGGGTCCACTGAAGCTTTCTTT.

The rearrangement links TRBV4-2 to TRBJ1-2; D unresolved. V was cut by 2 bases and J by 3 bases, with 7 bases left in between. The CDR3 has 13 amino acids. Germline V gene lookup returns CDR1 LGHNA and CDR2 YNFKEQ. CDR3 protein: CASSQQVDYGYTF. CDR3 nucleotide sequence: TGTGCCAGCAGCCAACAGGTAGACTATGGCTACACCTTC.